One and the same sample provided the 15 T cell receptor beta chains below, sequenced in a study of blood T cell repertoires in COVID-19 (dated by TCRdb to the early 2020s). Preparation of the library involved the immunoSEQ multiplex PCR assay. Here the immuneACCESS table is served through TCRdb, limited to in-frame sequences with V and J called. Missing clones are a known gap in these copies; in checked studies unresolved V genes cover under half, and the rest lacks a known reason. Here the sample has tens of thousands of clones; 80% to 90% occur a single time. The ten largest clones take up roughly 1.5% of the sample. Specimen: peripheral blood. These receptor sequences come from a man aged 60-69 years with acute or convalescent COVID-19.

The V gene is TRBV2, the J gene TRBJ1-1, with D hard to call. CDR3 length: 14 amino acids. Germline CDR1 SNHLY, CDR2 FYNNEI. V was shortened by 3 bases and J by 4 bases, with 12 bases between the two germline ends. CDR3 sequence (DNA): TGTGCCAGCAGTGACCCCGGAGGGAGCACTGAAGCTTTCTTT. The encoded protein is CASSDPGGSTEAFF.

The chain uses TRBV7-9 and TRBJ2-2, with 10 bases fitting TRBD1. The germline V gene has CDR1 SEHNR and CDR2 FQNEAQ (reference sequence). Trimming took 4 bases from V and 2 from J; bases not matched to a gene: 7. This CDR3 contains 17 residues. CDR3 nucleotides: TGTGCCAGCAGCTCCGAGACAGGGGGCATAAACACCGGGGAGCTGTTTTTT. Encoded protein: CASSSETGGINTGELFF.

This clone was counted once. The chain uses TRBV15 and TRBJ1-1, with TRBD1 as a possible D gene (5 bases). This CDR3 has 13 residues. V was clipped by 4 bases and J by 6 bases, with 12 bases between them. The germline CDR1 and CDR2 sequences are LNHNV and YYDKDF (reference sequence). CDR3 region: CATSTAGGAEAFF. CDR3 DNA sequence: TGTGCCACCAGCACAGCAGGAGGGGCTGAAGCTTTCTTT.

V and J are TRBV3-1 (or the pseudogene TRBV3-2) and TRBJ1-6; D is unclear. Germline V gives CDR1 LGHDT, CDR2 YNNKEL (reference sequence). The CDR3 has 14 amino acids. The V end was cut by 3 bases, the J end by 5 bases, with 8 bases between. The DNA for the CDR3 is TGTGCCAGCAGCCAGCAGGTTGATAATTCACCCCTCCACTTT. Translating it yields CASSQQVDNSPLHF.

The V and J genes are TRBV4-2 and TRBJ2-5; 16 positions agree with TRBD2. The CDR3 contains 19 residues. Germline-derived CDR1 and CDR2 are LGHNA and YNFKEQ. The junction had 12 bases not matched to a gene; V was cut back by 3 bases and J by 5 bases. The CDR3 region is CASSQETGTSGGAEETQYF. DNA for the CDR3: TGTGCCAGCAGCCAGGAGACCGGGACTAGCGGGGGGGCCGAGGAGACCCAGTACTTC.

The chain combines TRBV15 with TRBJ2-7; D is perhaps TRBD2 (6 bases). V was shortened by 0 bases and J by 6 bases, with 12 bases between the two germline ends. Germline assignment: CDR1 LNHNV and CDR2 YYDKDF (reference sequence). The CDR3 is made up of 14 amino acids. The CDR3 here is CATSREGKGGEQYF. The CDR3 DNA is TGTGCCACCAGCAGAGAAGGGAAGGGAGGCGAGCAGTACTTC.

This clone came up once. V and J are TRBV15 and TRBJ2-2; D is possibly TRBD2 (5 bases). The V gene lost 3 bases and the J gene lost 2 bases, with 13 bases spanning the gap. The CDR3 sequence is 16 residues long. The V gene's germline CDR1 is LNHNV and CDR2 YYDKDF (reference sequence). The CDR3 reads CATSSLISGNTGELFF. The CDR3 nucleotides read TGTGCCACCAGCAGTTTGATATCGGGAAACACCGGGGAGCTGTTTTTT.

The J gene is TRBJ1-1, the V gene TRBV24-1, with a weak D call TRBD1 (5 bases). Trimming removed 10 bases at V and 3 bases at J, with 8 bases between. CDR1 and CDR2 (germline): KGHDR, SFDVKD. The CDR3 is 11 amino acids. The CDR3 reads CATSQDTEAFF. CDR3 bases: TGTGCCACTTCACAGGACACTGAAGCTTTCTTT.

The chain recombines TRBV2 with TRBJ1-4; 9 positions match TRBD1. CDR3 size: 15 residues. Germline values: CDR1 SNHLY, CDR2 FYNNEI. V shed 4 bases and J 1 base; nucleotides not matched to a gene: 1. CDR3 residues: CASSADRGTNEKLFF. For the CDR3, the DNA is TGTGCCAGCAGTGCGGACAGGGGAACTAATGAAAAACTGTTTTTT.

This chain links TRBV5-1 with TRBJ1-1; a possible D gene is TRBD1 (5 bases). CDR3 length: 16 residues. Germline V gives CDR1 SGHRS, CDR2 YFSETQ. The germline V and J ends were trimmed by 3 bases and 3 bases, with 18 bases remaining between them. The CDR3 DNA follows: TGCGCCAGCAGCTCCGGACACCCGCTATCGGACACTGAAGCTTTCTTT. Its protein is CASSSGHPLSDTEAFF.

The chain carries TRBV27 and TRBJ2-7; TRBD1 aligns across 7 bases. J was trimmed by 3 bases and V by 4 bases; bases with no gene match: 15. CDR1 is MNHEY and CDR2 is SMNVEV in the germline V gene (reference sequence). The CDR3 contains 17 residues. CDR3 sequence reads: CASSSALKRDSVYEQYF. The CDR3 DNA sequence: TGTGCCAGCAGTTCCGCCCTTAAAAGGGACAGTGTCTACGAGCAGTACTTC.

V gene TRBV11-3 combines with J gene TRBJ2-7, with D possibly being TRBD2 (6 bases). Germline lookup yields CDR1 SGHNT and CDR2 YENEEA. CDR3 size: 13 residues. Trimming took off 4 bases at V and 3 bases at J, with 10 bases between the two ends. CDR3 nucleotides: TGTGCCAGCAGCTCCGGGACTGGCTACGAGCAGTACTTC. Protein product: CASSSGTGYEQYF.

The chain couples TRBV9 to TRBJ2-5, with TRBD2 as a possible D gene (6 bases). This CDR3 spans 13 amino acids. Germline-derived CDR1 and CDR2 are SGDLS and YYNGEE. V lost 4 bases, J lost 5 bases, and 12 bases lay in between. The CDR3 sequence is CASSLGGRETQYF. The DNA of the CDR3 is TGTGCCAGCAGCCTCGGAGGGCGGGAGACCCAGTACTTC.

J is TRBJ1-1 and V is TRBV19; D might be TRBD1 (6 bases). The CDR3 loop spans 12 amino acids. Germline-derived CDR1 and CDR2 are LNHDA and SQIVND (reference sequence). V lost 6 bases and J 4 bases, leaving 9 bases between the germline ends. The CDR3 DNA reads TGTGCCAGTAGCTTCAGGGGCACTGAAGCTTTCTTT. Translated: CASSFRGTEAFF.

This chain links TRBV10-3 with TRBJ1-5; 7 bases match TRBD1. Germline CDR1 reads ENHRY; CDR2 reads SYGVKD. The V gene end was trimmed by 9 bases and the J gene end by 5 bases; junction bases not matched to a gene: 19. The CDR3 spans 17 residues. The CDR3 DNA follows: TGTGCCATTAAAGGAGGCCAGGACCAGGGGGGCGATCAGCCCCAGCATTTT. Its translation: CAIKGGQDQGGDQPQHF.